This section outlines one T cell receptor beta chain sequence together with its context. Measured with immunoSEQ multiplex PCR; TCRdb has only the in-frame clones, and not every one. This sample has roughly 100,000 clones; about 90% occur once, and the top ten carry approximately 8.2%. V lost 3 bases to trimming and J lost 5 bases, with 14 bases between them. CDR1 is SGHTS, CDR2 YDEGEE, per germline. The CDR3 totals 14 residues. The data are from a study of T cell responses to AZD1222 COVID-19 vaccine. The V gene is TRBV5-8, the J gene TRBJ2-5; D ambiguous. The receptor's source is an adult who received the AZD1222 COVID-19 vaccine. This material consisted of peripheral blood, taken 28 days after the second AZD1222 dose. CDR3 residues: CASSSPGVRETQYF. In DNA form, the CDR3 reads TGTGCCAGCAGCTCCCCGGGTGTAAGGGAGACCCAGTACTTC.